This T cell receptor beta chain was observed in a study of neurological immune-mediated disorders (dated by TCRdb to about 2019). At the level of the whole study: Peripheral blood TCR-beta repertoires from patients with HTLV-I-associated myelopathy (HAM/TSP), patients with multiple sclerosis, and healthy controls were compared in the study using UMI-based sequencing. The approximately 100 TCR-beta libraries included longitudinal samples, technical triplicates and paired sorted CD4+ and CD8+ T-cell subsets alongside PBMC samples. The cohort was made up of 60 to 75 subjects, consisting of around 14 HAM/TSP patients, 34 multiple sclerosis patients and roughly 20 healthy controls.

The healthy controls were volunteers from blood banks in Maryland, USA. Libraries from unsorted PBMCs were made from 2 million PBMCs kept in RNAlater at -80 degrees C until RNA extraction. Peripheral blood was subjected to Ficoll-Hypaque density gradient centrifugation to isolate PBMCs, which were then cryopreserved in liquid nitrogen. The research as a whole found: The highest TCR clonal expansion was observed in HAM/TSP patients, whereas the lowest was observed in MS patients, even when compared with healthy controls. Expanded clones from different subjects shared no identical CDR3 amino acid sequences, which suggests that TCR-beta repertoires were private in all groups.

Ten or more counts support this clonotype. No antigen is known for it. One base away there is no much larger clone; base qualities are not given. CDR1 SGHDN and CDR2 FVKESK are derived from the germline V gene. Germline trimming amounts to 2 bases on V and 10 bases on J, with 11 as the count of junction bases outside the gene matches. The CDR3 goes from the cysteine to the phenylalanine over 17 residues. This entry keeps only the CDR3 DNA: 51 bases, framed from base 1. cDNA synthesis used template-switch 5'RACE with a primer carrying a 10-nucleotide random unique molecular identifier tagging each TCR transcript. Every sequencing run yielded over 180 million TCR-beta sequences covering 15-18 subjects. The RNeasy kit was used to extract total RNA. The KAPA Real-time Library Amplification kit was used to amplify TCR-beta VDJ regions with primers targeting the TCR constant region and the 5'RACE anchor. Sample indexes and Illumina adaptors were added in a first PCR, and a second PCR then increased library yield. The roughly 650 bp TCR product was size-selected on a 2% E-gel SizeSelection system after Ampure bead purification. Before pooling, library quality was assessed on a Bioanalyzer, concentration was determined with Qubit, and library quantification was performed with the Kapa Library Quantification kit. Libraries were sequenced paired-end 2 x 150 bp on an Illumina HiSeq 2500. To increase sequence diversity, roughly 24-31% phiX was spiked into each library pool. The authors' analysis ran thus. Quality-filtered reads were processed with the UMI-based MiGEC pipeline, which removed over 85% of raw TCR sequences during error correction. VDJ genes were aligned to IMGT germline references, and clonotypes were defined by unique CDR3 amino acid sequence plus V-J genes. VDJtools evaluated clonal expansion, Shannon diversity and CDR3 relatedness (CalcPairwiseDistances, ClusterSamples); CLCbio workbench built phylogenetic trees. Clones with at least 8 unique UMIs were defined as expanded, with this threshold being based on coefficient-of-variation modelling across technical triplicates. Starting from the raw public reads, TCRdb applied fastp trimming at Q25, assembled clones with MiXCR and retained in-frame beta chains. Every CDR3 protein is listed once, alongside the most common genes and DNA of its rows. What appears here as the V and J calls and clone size reflects TCRdb's work, not the paper's. A total of about 79,000 distinct CDR3 sequences appear in this sample, around an eighth of them only once. In total, the top ten clones hold roughly 7.3% of the sample.

The TCR originated in a woman in her 50s in good health. The sequence joins TRBV14 to TRBJ2-1; TRBD2 fits 13 bases in the junction. Sequenced input: PBMCs. The DNA is as follows: TGTGCCAGCAGCCAACCGAGACTAGCGGGGGGAGAAGGGGAGCAGTTCTTC. Its protein is CASSQPRLAGGEGEQFF.